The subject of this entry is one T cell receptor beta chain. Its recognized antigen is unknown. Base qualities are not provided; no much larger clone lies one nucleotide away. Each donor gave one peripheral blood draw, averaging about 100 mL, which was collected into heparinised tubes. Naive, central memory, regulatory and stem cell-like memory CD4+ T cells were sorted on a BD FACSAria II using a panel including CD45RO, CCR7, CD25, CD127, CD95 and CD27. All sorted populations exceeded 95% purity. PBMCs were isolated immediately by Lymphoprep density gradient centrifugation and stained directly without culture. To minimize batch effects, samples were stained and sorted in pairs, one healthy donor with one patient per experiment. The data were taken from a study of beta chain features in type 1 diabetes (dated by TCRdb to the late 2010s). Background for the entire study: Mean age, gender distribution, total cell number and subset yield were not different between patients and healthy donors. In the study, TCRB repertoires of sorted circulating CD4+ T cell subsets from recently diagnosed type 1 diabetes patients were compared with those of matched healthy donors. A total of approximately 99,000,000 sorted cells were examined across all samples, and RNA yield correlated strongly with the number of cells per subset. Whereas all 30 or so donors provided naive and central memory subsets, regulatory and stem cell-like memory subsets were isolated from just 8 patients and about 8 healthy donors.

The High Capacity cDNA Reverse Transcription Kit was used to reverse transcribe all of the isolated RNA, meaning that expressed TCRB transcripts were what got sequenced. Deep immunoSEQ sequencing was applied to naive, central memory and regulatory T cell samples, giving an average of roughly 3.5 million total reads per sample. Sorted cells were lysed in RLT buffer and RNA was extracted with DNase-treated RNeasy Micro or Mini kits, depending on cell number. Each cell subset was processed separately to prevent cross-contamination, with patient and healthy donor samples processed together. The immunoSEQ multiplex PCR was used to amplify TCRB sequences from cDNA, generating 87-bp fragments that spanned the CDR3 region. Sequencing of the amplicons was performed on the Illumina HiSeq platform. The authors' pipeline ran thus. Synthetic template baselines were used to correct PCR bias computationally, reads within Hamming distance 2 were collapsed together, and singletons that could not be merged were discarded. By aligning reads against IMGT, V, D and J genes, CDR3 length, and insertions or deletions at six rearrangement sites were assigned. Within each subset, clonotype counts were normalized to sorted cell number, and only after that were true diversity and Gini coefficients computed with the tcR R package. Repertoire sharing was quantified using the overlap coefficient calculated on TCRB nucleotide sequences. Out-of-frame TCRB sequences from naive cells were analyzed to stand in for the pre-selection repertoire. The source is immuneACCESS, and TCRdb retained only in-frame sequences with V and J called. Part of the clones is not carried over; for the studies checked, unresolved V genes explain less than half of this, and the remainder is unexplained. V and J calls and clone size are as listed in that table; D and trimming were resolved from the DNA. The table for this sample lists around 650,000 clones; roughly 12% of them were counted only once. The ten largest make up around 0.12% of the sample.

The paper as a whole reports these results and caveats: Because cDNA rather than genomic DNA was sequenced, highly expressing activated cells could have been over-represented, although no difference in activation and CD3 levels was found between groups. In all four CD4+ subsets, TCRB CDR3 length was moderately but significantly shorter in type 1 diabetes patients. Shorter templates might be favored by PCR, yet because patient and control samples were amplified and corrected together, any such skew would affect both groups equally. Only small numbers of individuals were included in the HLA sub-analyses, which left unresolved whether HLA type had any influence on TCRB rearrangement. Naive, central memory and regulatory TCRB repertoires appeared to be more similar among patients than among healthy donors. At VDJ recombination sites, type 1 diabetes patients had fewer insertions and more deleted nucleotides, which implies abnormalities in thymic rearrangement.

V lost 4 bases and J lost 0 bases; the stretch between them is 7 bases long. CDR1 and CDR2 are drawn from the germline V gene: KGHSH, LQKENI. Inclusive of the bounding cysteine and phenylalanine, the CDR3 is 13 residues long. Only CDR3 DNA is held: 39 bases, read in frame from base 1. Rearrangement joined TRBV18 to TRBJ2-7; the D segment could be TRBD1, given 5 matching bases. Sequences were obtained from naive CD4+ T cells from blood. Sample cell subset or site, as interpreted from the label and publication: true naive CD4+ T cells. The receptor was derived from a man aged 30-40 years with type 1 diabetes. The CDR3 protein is CASSQGYSYEQYF. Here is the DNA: TGTGCCAGCTCACAGGGGTACTCCTACGAGCAGTACTTC. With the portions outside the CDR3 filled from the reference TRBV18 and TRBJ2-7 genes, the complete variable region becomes NAGVMQNPRHLVRRRGQEARLRCSPMKGHSHVYWYRQLPEEGLKFMVYLQKENIIDESGMPKERFSAEFPKEGPSILRIQQVVRGDSAAYFCASSQGYSYEQYFGPGTRLTVT.